The 18 T cell receptor beta chains below come from one sample, sequenced in a study of T-cell reconstitution after alpha-beta-depleted transplantation in children. Unique molecular identifiers tagged the TCRbeta library. Each CDR3 protein is one row after TCRdb ran MiXCR on the PCR reads. The sample shows 400,000 to 500,000 distinct CDR3 sequences, approximately 11% of them seen only once. Source: PBMCs from the stem cell graft donor, taken from the stem cell graft. The receptors come from a human donor who donated a stem cell graft to a child with acute myeloid leukemia.

This clonotype turned up a few times. This chain connects TRBV20-1 to TRBJ2-5; 9 bases fit TRBD1. The CDR3 extends over 12 amino acids. Losses at the gene ends were 5 bases for V and 7 bases for J; bases not matched to a gene: 5. CDR1 and CDR2 (germline): DFQATT, SNEGSKA (reference sequence). CDR3 nucleotides: TGCAGTGCTCTAGACAGGGGGGGGACCCAGTACTTC. It yields the protein CSALDRGGTQYF.

This clonotype was seen a few times. The V call is TRBV5-1, the J call TRBJ2-7; D is ambiguous. The CDR3 sequence is 15 residues long. Trimming took off 0 bases at V and 7 bases at J, with 17 bases between the two ends. Germline V lookup: CDR1 SGHRS, CDR2 YFSETQ. CDR3 nucleotide sequence: TGCGCCAGCAGCTTGGAACGTACTACCCTTGGGGAGCAGTACTTC. This codes for CASSLERTTLGEQYF.

This clonotype was seen repeatedly, ten times or more. The rearrangement joins TRBV20-1 to TRBJ2-1; 8 nucleotides line up with TRBD2. Germline V CDR1 and CDR2: DFQATT, SNEGSKA (reference sequence). With V trimmed by 7 bases and J by 0 bases, 2 bases remained unmatched. The CDR3 length is 13 residues. As DNA, the CDR3 is TGCAGTGAGCGGGGGAGCTCCTACAATGAGCAGTTCTTC. This sequence encodes CSERGSSYNEQFF.

This clonotype was seen more than once but under ten times. This CDR3 is missing its conserved last phenylalanine or tryptophan, likely due to a read error. It is unclear where the CDR3 begins or ends on the DNA, so no DNA is shown, and the CDR3 is as TCRdb lists it. The chain carries TRBV20-1 and TRBJ2-1; the table's D call, TRBD2, has no DNA check behind it. Per the germline V gene, CDR1 is DFQATT and CDR2 is SNEGSKA (reference sequence). From its first to its last residue, the CDR3 has 11 amino acids. The CDR3 sequence: CSARDGTSGRL.

In this sample, this clonotype turned up a few times. This sequence joins TRBV4-1 and TRBJ2-1; 8 nucleotides align to TRBD1. Per the germline V gene, CDR1 is MGHRA and CDR2 is YSYEKL. The ends lost 3 bases at V and 10 bases at J; junction bases unmatched: 11. The CDR3 has 15 amino acids. CDR3 coding DNA: TGCGCCAGCAGCCAGGTAGGCAGGGGGCGCGCGGAGCAGTTCTTC. Its translation: CASSQVGRGRAEQFF.

This clonotype was seen at least ten times. The chain joins TRBV5-1 to TRBJ2-1; D is ambiguous. CDR1 is SGHRS, CDR2 YFSETQ, per germline. The ends were cut back, 1 base at V and 9 bases at J, with 14 bases in the middle. The CDR3 has 14 residues. CDR3: CASSLTKGGGEQFF. CDR3 coding DNA: TGCGCCAGCAGCTTGACTAAGGGTGGTGGTGAGCAGTTCTTC.

V and J are TRBV20-1 and TRBJ2-3, with a weak D call TRBD2 (6 bases). The germline V and J ends were trimmed by 7 bases and 2 bases, with 13 bases remaining between them. The CDR3 sequence is 13 residues long. Germline lookup yields CDR1 DFQATT and CDR2 SNEGSKA (reference sequence). CDR3 sequence: CSGGWGVTDTQYF. DNA of the CDR3: TGCAGTGGTGGATGGGGGGTCACAGATACGCAGTATTTT.

This clonotype was seen repeatedly, ten times or more. The CDR3 protein is CASSEFGGYEQYF. The CDR3 DNA follows: TGTGCCAGCAGCGAGTTTGGGGGCTACGAGCAGTACTTC. The chain uses TRBV7-9 and TRBJ2-7; D may be TRBD1 or TRBD2 (5 bases each). This CDR3 is built from 13 residues. V was shortened by 5 bases and J by 3 bases, with 11 bases between the two germline ends. Germline CDR1 SEHNR, CDR2 FQNEAQ (reference sequence).

This clonotype was found many times. The chain couples TRBV9 to TRBJ1-1; D perhaps matches TRBD1 (5 bases). V lost 2 bases and J lost 1, with 9 bases in between. Germline V lookup: CDR1 SGDLS, CDR2 YYNGEE. CDR3 length: 14 residues. The CDR3 nucleotides are TGTGCCAGCAGCGTCGGCACAGGGAACACTGAAGCTTTCTTT. This codes for CASSVGTGNTEAFF.

This clonotype has at least ten counts. CDR3 in DNA: TGTGCCAGCAGCTTCGGGGACAGGCAAGAGACCCAGTACTTC. It translates to CASSFGDRQETQYF. V and J are TRBV7-2 and TRBJ2-5; TRBD1 agrees at 8 bases. The CDR3 covers 14 residues. V lost 3 bases, J lost 2 bases, and 2 bases stayed unmatched. CDR1 and CDR2 from the germline V gene are SGHTA and FQGNSA.

This clonotype has only a few counts. The chain is built from TRBV6-1 and TRBJ2-1; TRBD2 is a possible D gene (5 bases). Deletions cut 7 bases from V and 5 bases from J, with 18 bases between. Looked up from germline, CDR1 is MNHNS and CDR2 is SASEGT. The CDR3 is made up of 15 amino acids. The CDR3 spells CASKGWERRDNEQFF. As DNA, the CDR3 is TGTGCCAGCAAGGGTTGGGAGAGACGAGACAATGAGCAGTTCTTC.

The genes are TRBV7-2 and TRBJ2-1, with D perhaps TRBD1 (5 bases). The germline V gene encodes CDR1 SGHTA and CDR2 FQGNSA. The length of the CDR3 is 15 residues. Trimming took 5 bases from V and 7 from J, leaving 18 bases between them. CDR3 sequence reads: CASSPHLTEPNEQFF. The CDR3 coding sequence is TGTGCCAGCAGCCCCCACTTGACAGAGCCTAATGAGCAGTTCTTC.

The rearrangement links TRBV28 to TRBJ1-2; D is perhaps TRBD1 (5 bases). The germline V gene encodes CDR1 MDHEN and CDR2 SYDVKM. V lost 5 bases to trimming and J lost 7 bases, with 11 bases between them. The CDR3 is 12 amino acids. The CDR3 region has the DNA TGTGCCAGCAGTCTCCCAGGGCTTGGCTACACCTTC. The encoded protein is CASSLPGLGYTF.

This chain links TRBV5-1 with TRBJ2-1, with D perhaps matching TRBD2 (6 bases). The CDR3 is made up of 14 amino acids. V was cut by 2 bases and J by 9 bases, with 15 bases left in between. Germline V lookup: CDR1 SGHRS, CDR2 YFSETQ. The CDR3 coding sequence is TGCGCCAGCAGCTTCCCGCGCCTGGAGGGTGAGCAGTTCTTC. Translated: CASSFPRLEGEQFF.

The genes are TRBV29-1 and TRBJ2-3, with D tentatively TRBD2 (5 bases). Germline CDR1 is SQVTM and CDR2 is ANQGSEA. There are 13 residues in the CDR3. V was shortened by 0 bases and J by 6 bases, with 10 bases between the two germline ends. CDR3 protein: CSVEDRPGDTQYF. CDR3 nucleotide sequence: TGCAGCGTTGAAGATCGCCCGGGGGATACGCAGTATTTT.

This clonotype was counted only a few times. This chain joins TRBV3-1 and TRBJ2-3; no firm D call. Germline assignment: CDR1 LGHDT and CDR2 YNNKEL (reference sequence). Trimming removed 4 bases at V and 4 bases at J, with 9 bases between. This CDR3 contains 13 residues. For the CDR3, the DNA is TGTGCCAGCAGCCTATGGGTCGCAGATACGCAGTATTTT. Its translation: CASSLWVADTQYF.

This clonotype came up a few times. The chain recombines TRBV21-1 with TRBJ1-2. TRBV21-1 is an annotated pseudogene. The CDR3 is 15 amino acids. CDR3 residues: CASSKRGDTNYGYTF. Here the CDR3 DNA reads TGTGCCAGCAGCAAACGAGGTGACACTAACTATGGCTACACCTTC.

In its sample, this clonotype was seen many times. The genes are TRBV4-3 and TRBJ1-2; 9 bases are shared with TRBD1. This CDR3 has 14 amino acids. V gave up 4 bases and J gave up 3 bases; unmatched junction bases: 3. Germline lookup yields CDR1 LGHNA and CDR2 YSLEER. In DNA, the CDR3 is TGCGCCAGCAGCCTGGACAGGGGCGACTATGGCTACACCTTC. Its protein is CASSLDRGDYGYTF.